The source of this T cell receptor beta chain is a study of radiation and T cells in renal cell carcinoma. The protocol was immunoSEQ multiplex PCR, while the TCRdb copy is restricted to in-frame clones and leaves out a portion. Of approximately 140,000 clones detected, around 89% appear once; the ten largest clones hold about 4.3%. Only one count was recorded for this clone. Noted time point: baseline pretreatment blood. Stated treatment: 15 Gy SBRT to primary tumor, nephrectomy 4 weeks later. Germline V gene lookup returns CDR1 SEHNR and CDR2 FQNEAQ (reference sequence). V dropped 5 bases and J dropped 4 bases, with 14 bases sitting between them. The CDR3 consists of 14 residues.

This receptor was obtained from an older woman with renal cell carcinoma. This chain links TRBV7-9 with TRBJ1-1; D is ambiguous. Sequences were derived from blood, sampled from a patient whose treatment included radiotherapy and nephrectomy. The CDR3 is CASSPPTSFTEAFF. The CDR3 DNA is TGTGCCAGCAGCCCCCCGACCAGTTTCACTGAAGCTTTCTTT. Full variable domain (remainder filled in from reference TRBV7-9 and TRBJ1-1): DTGVSQNPRHKITKRGQNVTFRCDPISEHNRLYWYRQTLGQGPEFLTYFQNEAQLEKSRLLSDRFSAERPKGSFSTLEIQRTEQGDSAMYLCASSPPTSFTEAFFGQGTRLTVV.